This T cell receptor beta chain was found in a study of CD8 T cells in ankylosing spondylitis (dated by TCRdb to the late 2010s). As for the study more broadly: To find TCR variants linked to disease, the study profiled T cell receptor beta repertoires in ankylosing spondylitis patients and healthy donors. The full study cohort comprised 25 or so ankylosing spondylitis patients and approximately 100 healthy donors. Peripheral blood samples were taken, and synovial fluid was additionally collected from ankylosing spondylitis patients. Overall study results and their limits: Blood from ankylosing spondylitis patients appeared to be characterized by a TCR beta motif made up of seven or eight highly homologous amino acid variants. Some of the motif variants had been reported before in the synovial fluid and blood of reactive arthritis patients, a finding that suggests common disease-initiation mechanisms. The disease-linked clones were reported as significantly enriched in matched synovial fluid samples from ankylosing spondylitis patients. The disease-linked clones showed a CD8+ phenotype and occurred at relatively low frequencies in peripheral blood.

The CDR3 contains 18 residues, cysteine and phenylalanine counted. The only DNA kept is the CDR3, 54 bases in frame from the first base. Trimming costs V 5 bases and J 0 bases, and their ends lie 21 bases apart. CDR1 and CDR2, looked up from the germline V gene, are SGHAT and FQNNGV. Sequencing was performed on an Illumina HiSeq 2500. Quantitative 5'-RACE with molecular barcodes was the method used to prepare the TCR beta libraries. As for the original processing: A new computational method, built on a probabilistic model of VDJ rearrangement, was used to identify disease-linked TCR variants. TCRdb redid the processing of the public reads, applying fastp at Q25 and MiXCR, and retained in-frame beta chains. Entries that share a CDR3 protein sequence are merged under the most common genes and DNA. Clone size and V and J calls follow TCRdb, not the original study. Recorded for this sample are roughly 700,000 distinct CDR3 sequences; around 19% of them occurred a single time. Of the sample, around 19% is held by the ten largest clones.

With respect to this clonotype: The antigen it recognizes is unknown. Base qualities are not at hand, and no much larger clone is one base apart.

This sequence originates from a male donor with ankylosing spondylitis. The rearranged chain carries TRBV11-2 and TRBJ2-3; possibly the D gene is TRBD2, per 6 matching bases. The material sequenced was blood, either unsorted or a sorted T cell fraction (not recorded which). The bases read TGTGCCAGCAGCGCCCGCGTCCGGCGGGGAACTAGCACAGATACGCAGTATTTT. Its protein reads: CASSARVRRGTSTDTQYF. Beyond the CDR3, the reference TRBV11-2 and TRBJ2-3 genes provide the residues; the full variable domain reads: EAGVAQSPRYKIIEKRQSVAFWCNPISGHATLYWYQQILGQGPKLLIQFQNNGVVDDSQLPKDRFSAERLKGVDSTLKIQPAKLEDSAVYLCASSARVRRGTSTDTQYFGPGTRLTVL.